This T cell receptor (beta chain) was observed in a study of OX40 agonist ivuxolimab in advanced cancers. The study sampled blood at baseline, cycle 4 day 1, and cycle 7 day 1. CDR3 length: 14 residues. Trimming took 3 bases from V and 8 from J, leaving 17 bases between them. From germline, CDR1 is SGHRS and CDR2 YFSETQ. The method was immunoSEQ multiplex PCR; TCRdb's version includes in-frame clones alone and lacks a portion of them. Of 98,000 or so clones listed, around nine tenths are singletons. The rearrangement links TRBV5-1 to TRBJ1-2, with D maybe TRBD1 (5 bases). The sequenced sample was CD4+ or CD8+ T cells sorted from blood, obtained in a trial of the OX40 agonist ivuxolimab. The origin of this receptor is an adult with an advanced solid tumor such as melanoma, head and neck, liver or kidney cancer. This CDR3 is CASSSKAAGYGYTF. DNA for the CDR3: TGCGCCAGCAGCTCGAAGGCCGCAGGGTACGGCTACACCTTC.